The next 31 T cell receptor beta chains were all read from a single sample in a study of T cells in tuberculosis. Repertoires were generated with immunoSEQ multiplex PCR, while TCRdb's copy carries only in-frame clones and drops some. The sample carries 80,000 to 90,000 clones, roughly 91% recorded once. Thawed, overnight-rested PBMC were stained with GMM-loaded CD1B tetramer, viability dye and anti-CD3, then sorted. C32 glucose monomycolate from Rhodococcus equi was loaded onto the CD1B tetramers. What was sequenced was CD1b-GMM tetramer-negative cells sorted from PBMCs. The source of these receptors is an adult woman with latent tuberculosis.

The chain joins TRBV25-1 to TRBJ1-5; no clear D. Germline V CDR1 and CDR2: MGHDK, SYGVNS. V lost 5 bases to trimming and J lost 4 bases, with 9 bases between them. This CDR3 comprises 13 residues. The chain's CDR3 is CASSNRENQPQHF. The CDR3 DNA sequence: TGTGCCAGCAGTAACCGGGAGAATCAGCCCCAGCATTTT.

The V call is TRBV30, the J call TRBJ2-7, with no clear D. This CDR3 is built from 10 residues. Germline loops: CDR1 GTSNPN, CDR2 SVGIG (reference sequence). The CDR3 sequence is CAPTESAGPV. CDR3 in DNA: TGTGCCCCCACCGAGTCAGCAGGCCCGGTC.

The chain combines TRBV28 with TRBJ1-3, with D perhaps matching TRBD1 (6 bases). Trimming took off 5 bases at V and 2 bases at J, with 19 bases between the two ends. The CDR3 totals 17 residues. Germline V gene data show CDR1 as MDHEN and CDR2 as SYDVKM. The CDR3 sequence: CASSTLNRVRAGNTIYF. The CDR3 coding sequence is TGTGCCAGCAGTACCCTCAACAGGGTAAGAGCTGGAAACACCATATATTTT.

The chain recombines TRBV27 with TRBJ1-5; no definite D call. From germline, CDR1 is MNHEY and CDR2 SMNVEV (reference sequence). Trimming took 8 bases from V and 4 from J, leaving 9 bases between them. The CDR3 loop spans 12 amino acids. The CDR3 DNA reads TGTGCCAGCGGAGTGACGAATCAGCCCCAGCATTTT. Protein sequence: CASGVTNQPQHF.

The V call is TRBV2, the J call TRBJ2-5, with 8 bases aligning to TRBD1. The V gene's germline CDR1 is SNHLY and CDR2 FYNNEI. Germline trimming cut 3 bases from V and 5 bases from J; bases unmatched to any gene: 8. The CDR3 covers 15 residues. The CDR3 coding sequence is TGTGCCAGCAGTGACAGGGGGCTCCCAGGGGAGACCCAGTACTTC. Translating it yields CASSDRGLPGETQYF.

This CDR3 reads CAATDKNIYGYTF. For the CDR3, the DNA is TGTGCCGCCACGGACAAGAACATCTATGGCTACACCTTC. V is TRBV10-3 and J is TRBJ1-2; tentative D call: TRBD1 (5 bases). The CDR3 sequence is 13 residues long. CDR1 and CDR2 (germline): ENHRY, SYGVKD. V lost 11 bases and J 4 bases, leaving 17 bases between the germline ends.

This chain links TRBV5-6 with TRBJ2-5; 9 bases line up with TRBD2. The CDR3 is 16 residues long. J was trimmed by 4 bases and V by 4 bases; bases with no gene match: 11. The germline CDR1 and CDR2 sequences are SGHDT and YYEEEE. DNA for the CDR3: TGTGCCAGCAGCCGGGATGCGACTAGCGGCAGAGAGACCCAGTACTTC. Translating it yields CASSRDATSGRETQYF. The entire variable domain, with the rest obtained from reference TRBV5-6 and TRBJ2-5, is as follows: DAGVTQSPTHLIKTRGQQVTLRCSPKSGHDTVSWYQQALGQGPQFIFQYYEEEERQRGNFPDRFSGHQFPNYSSELNVNALLLGDSALYLCASSRDATSGRETQYFGPGTRLLVL.

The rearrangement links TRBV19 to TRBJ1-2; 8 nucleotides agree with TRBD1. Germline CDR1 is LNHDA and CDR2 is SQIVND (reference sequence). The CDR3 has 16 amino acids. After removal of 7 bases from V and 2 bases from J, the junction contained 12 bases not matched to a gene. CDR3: CASTLGGQGTNYGYTF. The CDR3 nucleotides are TGTGCCAGTACCCTGGGAGGACAGGGAACCAACTATGGCTACACCTTC.

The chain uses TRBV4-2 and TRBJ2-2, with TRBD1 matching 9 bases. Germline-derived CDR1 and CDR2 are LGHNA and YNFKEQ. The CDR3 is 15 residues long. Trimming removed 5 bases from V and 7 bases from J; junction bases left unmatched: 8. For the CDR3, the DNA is TGTGCCAGCAGCGCCGGGACAGGGACGGACGGGGAGCTGTTTTTT. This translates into CASSAGTGTDGELFF.

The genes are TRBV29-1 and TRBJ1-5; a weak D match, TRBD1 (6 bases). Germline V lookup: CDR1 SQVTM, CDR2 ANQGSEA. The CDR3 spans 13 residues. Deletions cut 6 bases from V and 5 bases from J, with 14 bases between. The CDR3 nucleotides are TGCAGCGTCGGAGGGGGGGTCCATCAGCCCCAGCATTTT. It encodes CSVGGGVHQPQHF.

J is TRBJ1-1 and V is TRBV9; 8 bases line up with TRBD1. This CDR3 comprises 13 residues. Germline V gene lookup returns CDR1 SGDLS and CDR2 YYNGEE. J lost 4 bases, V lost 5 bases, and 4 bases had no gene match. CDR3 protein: CASSFTGGTEAFF. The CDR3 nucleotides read TGTGCCAGCAGTTTCACAGGGGGCACTGAAGCTTTCTTT.

The CDR3 loop is CASSLLAGWTGELFF. The CDR3 nucleotides are TGCGCCAGCAGCTTGCTAGCGGGGTGGACCGGGGAGCTGTTTTTT. The chain recombines TRBV5-1 with TRBJ2-2; 9 positions match TRBD2. The CDR3 totals 15 residues. The V gene end was trimmed by 1 base and the J gene end by 5 bases; junction bases not matched to a gene: 3. Per germline, CDR1 SGHRS and CDR2 YFSETQ.

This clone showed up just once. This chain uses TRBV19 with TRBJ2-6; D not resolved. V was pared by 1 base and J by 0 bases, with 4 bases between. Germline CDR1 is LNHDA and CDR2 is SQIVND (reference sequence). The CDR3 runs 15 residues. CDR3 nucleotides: TGTGCCAGTAGTATAGGAGGCTCTGGGGCCAACGTCCTGACTTTC. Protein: CASSIGGSGANVLTF.

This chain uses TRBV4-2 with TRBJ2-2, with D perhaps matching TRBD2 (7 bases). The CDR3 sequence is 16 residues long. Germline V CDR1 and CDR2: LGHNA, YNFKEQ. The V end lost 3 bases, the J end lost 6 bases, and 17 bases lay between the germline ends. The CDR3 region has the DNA TGTGCCAGCAGCCAGGGGGTTCCGGGGGGCCCCGGGGAGCTGTTTTTT. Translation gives CASSQGVPGGPGELFF.

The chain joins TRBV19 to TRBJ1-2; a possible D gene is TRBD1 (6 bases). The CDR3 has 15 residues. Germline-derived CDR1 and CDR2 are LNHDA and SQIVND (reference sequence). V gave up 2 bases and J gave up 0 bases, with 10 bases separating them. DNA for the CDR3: TGTGCCAGTAGTATATCAGGGACACCTAACTATGGCTACACCTTC. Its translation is CASSISGTPNYGYTF.

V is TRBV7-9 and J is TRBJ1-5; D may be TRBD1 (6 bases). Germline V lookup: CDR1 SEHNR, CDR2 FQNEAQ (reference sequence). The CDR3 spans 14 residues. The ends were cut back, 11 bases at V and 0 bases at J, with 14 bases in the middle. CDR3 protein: CAVSSGDSNQPQHF. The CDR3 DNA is TGTGCCGTATCGTCAGGGGATAGCAATCAGCCCCAGCATTTT.

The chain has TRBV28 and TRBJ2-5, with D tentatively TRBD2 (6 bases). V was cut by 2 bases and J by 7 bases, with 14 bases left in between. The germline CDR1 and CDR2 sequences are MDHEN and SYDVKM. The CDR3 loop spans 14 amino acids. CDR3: CASSLVRERGTQYF. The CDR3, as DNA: TGTGCCAGCAGTTTAGTCCGGGAGAGGGGGACCCAGTACTTC.

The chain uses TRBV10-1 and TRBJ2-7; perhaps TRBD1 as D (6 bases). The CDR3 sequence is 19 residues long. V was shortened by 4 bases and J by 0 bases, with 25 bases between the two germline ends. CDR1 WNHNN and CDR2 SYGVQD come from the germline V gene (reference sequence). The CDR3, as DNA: TGCGCCAGCAGTGCAACAGGGAGCAAAACCCCCGAAACCTCCTACGAGCAGTACGTC. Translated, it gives CASSATGSKTPETSYEQYV.

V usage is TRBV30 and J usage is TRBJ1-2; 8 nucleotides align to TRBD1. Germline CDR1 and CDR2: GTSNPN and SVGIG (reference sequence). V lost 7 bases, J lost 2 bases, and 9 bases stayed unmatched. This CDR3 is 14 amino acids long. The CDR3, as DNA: TGTGCCTTCAACCGACAGGGGTTCAACTATGGCTACACCTTC. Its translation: CAFNRQGFNYGYTF.

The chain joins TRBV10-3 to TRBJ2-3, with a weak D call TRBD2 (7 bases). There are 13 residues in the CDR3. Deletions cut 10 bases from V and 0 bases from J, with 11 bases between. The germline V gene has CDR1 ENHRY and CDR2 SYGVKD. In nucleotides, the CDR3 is TGTGCCACGAAGGGGGGGAGCACAGATACGCAGTATTTT. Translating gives CATKGGSTDTQYF.

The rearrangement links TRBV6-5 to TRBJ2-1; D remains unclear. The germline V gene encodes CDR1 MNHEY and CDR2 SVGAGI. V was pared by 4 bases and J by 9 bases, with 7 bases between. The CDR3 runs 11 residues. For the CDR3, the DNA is TGTGCCAGCAGTTTTTCGGGTGAGCAGTTCTTC. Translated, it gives CASSFSGEQFF.

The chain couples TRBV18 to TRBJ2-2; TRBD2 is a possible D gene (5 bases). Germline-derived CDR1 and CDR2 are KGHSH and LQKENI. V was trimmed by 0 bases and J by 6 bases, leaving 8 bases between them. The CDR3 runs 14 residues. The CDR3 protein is CASSPPAGPGELFF. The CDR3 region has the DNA TGTGCCAGCTCACCACCGGCGGGCCCCGGGGAGCTGTTTTTT. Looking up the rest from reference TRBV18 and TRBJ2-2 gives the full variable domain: NAGVMQNPRHLVRRRGQEARLRCSPMKGHSHVYWYRQLPEEGLKFMVYLQKENIIDESGMPKERFSAEFPKEGPSILRIQQVVRGDSAAYFCASSPPAGPGELFFGEGSRLTVL.

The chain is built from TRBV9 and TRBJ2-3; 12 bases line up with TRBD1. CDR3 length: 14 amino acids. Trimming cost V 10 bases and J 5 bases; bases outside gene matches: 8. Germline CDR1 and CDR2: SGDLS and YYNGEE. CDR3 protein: CAGTRDRGQDTQYF. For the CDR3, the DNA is TGTGCCGGAACCCGGGACAGGGGGCAAGATACGCAGTATTTT.

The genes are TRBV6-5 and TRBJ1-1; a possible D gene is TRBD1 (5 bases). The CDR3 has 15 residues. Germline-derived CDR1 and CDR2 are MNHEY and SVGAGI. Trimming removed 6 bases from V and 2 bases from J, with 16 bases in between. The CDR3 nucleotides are TGTGCCAGCAGCTCTTGGGGGAGGGCTAACACTGAAGCTTTCTTT. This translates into CASSSWGRANTEAFF.

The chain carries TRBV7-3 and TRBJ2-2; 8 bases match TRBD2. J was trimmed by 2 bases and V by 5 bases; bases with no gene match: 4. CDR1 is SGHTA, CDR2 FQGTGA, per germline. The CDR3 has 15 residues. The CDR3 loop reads CASSQSGGNTGELFF. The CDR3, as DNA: TGTGCCAGCAGCCAAAGCGGGGGAAACACCGGGGAGCTGTTTTTT.

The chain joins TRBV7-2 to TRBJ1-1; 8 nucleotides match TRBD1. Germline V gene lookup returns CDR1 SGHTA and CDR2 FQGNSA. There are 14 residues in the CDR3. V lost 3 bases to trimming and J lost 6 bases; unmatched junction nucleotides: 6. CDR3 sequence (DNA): TGTGCCAGCAGCTTCAGGGGGCGAGAGGCTGAAGCTTTCTTT. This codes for CASSFRGREAEAFF.

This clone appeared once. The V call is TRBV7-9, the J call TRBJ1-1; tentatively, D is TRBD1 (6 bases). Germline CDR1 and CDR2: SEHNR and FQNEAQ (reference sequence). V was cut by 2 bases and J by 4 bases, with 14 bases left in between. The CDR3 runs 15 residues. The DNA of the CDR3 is TGTGCCAGCAGCTTAACAGGGAAGGTCGGCACTGAAGCTTTCTTT. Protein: CASSLTGKVGTEAFF. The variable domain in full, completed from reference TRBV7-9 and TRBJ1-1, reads DTGVSQNPRHKITKRGQNVTFRCDPISEHNRLYWYRQTLGQGPEFLTYFQNEAQLEKSRLLSDRFSAERPKGSFSTLEIQRTEQGDSAMYLCASSLTGKVGTEAFFGQGTRLTVV.

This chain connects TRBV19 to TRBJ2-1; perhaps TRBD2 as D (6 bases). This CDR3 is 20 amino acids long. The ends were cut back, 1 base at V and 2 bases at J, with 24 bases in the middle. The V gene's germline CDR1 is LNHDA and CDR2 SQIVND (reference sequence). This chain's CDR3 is CASSIGAGTLVLRTYNEQFF. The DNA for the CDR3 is TGTGCCAGTAGTATAGGGGCCGGGACTTTAGTTCTTAGAACCTACAATGAGCAGTTCTTC.

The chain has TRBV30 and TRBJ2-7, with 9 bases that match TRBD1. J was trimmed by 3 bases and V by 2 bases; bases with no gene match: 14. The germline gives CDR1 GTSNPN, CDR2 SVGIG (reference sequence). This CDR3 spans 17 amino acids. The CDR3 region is CAWSKTGPGQGIYEQYF. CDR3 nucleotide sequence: TGTGCCTGGAGTAAGACCGGTCCGGGACAGGGAATCTACGAGCAGTACTTC. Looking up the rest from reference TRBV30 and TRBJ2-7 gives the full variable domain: SQTIHQWPATLVQPVGSPLSLECTVEGTSNPNLYWYRQAAGRGLQLLFYSVGIGQISSEVPQNLSASRPQDRQFILSSKKLLLSDSGFYLCAWSKTGPGQGIYEQYFGPGTRLTVT.

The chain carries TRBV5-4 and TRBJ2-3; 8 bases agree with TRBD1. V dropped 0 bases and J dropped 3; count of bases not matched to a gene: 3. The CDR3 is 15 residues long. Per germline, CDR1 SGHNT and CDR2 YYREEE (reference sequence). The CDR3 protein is CASSLGRGPTDTQYF. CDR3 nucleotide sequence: TGTGCCAGCAGCTTGGGCAGGGGGCCGACAGATACGCAGTATTTT.

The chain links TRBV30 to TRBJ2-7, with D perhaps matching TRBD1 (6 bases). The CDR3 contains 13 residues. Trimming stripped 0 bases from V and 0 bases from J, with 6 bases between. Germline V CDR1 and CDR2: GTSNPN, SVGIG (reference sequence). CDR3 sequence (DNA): TGTGCCTGGAGTGTACAGGGCTCCTACGAGCAGTACTTC. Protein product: CAWSVQGSYEQYF. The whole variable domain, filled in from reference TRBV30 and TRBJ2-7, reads SQTIHQWPATLVQPVGSPLSLECTVEGTSNPNLYWYRQAAGRGLQLLFYSVGIGQISSEVPQNLSASRPQDRQFILSSKKLLLSDSGFYLCAWSVQGSYEQYFGPGTRLTVT.